This TCR beta chain was documented in a study of T cell responses to AZD1222 COVID-19 vaccine. Broader study findings: Baseline seropositivity occurred in only 5 to 7 AZD1222 recipients.

TCRdb's copy holds only in-frame clones and misses some; the assay was immunoSEQ multiplex PCR. Seen here are 55,000 to 75,000 clones, about 80% observed once, and the top ten hold around 10%. Trimming pared 0 bases from V and 5 bases from J, leaving 13 bases between. CDR3 length: 15 residues. Germline lookup yields CDR1 LGHDT and CDR2 YNNKEL (reference sequence). This clone showed up just once. Antigen specificity is unknown. The clonotype comes from an adult in good health. V and J are TRBV3-1 (or the pseudogene TRBV3-2) and TRBJ1-2, with a weak D call TRBD1 (5 bases). The sample in question was peripheral blood, obtained on day 0 of AZD1222 vaccination. Here the CDR3 reads CASSQDSQGGYGYTF. The CDR3 DNA sequence: TGTGCCAGCAGCCAAGATTCGCAGGGAGGGTATGGCTACACCTTC.